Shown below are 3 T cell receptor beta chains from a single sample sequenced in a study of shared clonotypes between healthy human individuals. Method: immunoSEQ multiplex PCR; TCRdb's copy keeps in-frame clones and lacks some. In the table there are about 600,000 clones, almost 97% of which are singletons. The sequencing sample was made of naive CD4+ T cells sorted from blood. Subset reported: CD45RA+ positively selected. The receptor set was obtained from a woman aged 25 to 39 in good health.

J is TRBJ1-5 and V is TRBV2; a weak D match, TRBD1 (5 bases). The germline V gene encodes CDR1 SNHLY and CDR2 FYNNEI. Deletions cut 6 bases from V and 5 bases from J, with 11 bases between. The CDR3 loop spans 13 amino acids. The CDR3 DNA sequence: TGTGCCAGCAGCGGGACGGACTATCAGCCCCAGCATTTT. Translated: CASSGTDYQPQHF.

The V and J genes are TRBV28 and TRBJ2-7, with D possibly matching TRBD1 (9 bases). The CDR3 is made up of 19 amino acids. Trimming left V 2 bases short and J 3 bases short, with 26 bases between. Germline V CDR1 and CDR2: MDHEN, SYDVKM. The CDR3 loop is CASSLEMGPGQGLVYEQYF. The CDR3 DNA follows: TGTGCCAGCAGTTTAGAGATGGGACCGGGACAGGGACTAGTCTACGAGCAGTACTTC.

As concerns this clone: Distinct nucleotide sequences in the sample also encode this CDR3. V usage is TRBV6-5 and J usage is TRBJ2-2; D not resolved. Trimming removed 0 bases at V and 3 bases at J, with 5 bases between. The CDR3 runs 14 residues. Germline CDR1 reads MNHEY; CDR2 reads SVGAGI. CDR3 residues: CASSYSGHTGELFF. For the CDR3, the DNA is TGTGCCAGCAGTTACTCGGGCCACACCGGGGAGCTGTTTTTT.